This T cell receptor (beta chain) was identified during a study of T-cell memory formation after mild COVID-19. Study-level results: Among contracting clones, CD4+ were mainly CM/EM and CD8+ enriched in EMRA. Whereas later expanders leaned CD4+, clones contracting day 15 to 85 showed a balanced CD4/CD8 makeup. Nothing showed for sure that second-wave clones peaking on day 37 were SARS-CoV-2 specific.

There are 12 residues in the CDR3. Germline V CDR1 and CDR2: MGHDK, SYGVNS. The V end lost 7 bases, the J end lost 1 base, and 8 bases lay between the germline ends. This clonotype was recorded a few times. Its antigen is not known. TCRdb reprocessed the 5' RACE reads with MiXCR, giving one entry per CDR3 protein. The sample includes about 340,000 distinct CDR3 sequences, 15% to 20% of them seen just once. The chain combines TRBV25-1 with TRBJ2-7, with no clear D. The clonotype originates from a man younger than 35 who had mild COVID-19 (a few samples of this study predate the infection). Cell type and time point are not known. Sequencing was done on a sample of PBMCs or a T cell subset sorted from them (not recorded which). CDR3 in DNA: TGTGCCAGCAAGAGTGGGTCCTACGAGCAGTACTTC. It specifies CASKSGSYEQYF.